The next 8 T cell receptor beta chains were all read from a single sample in a study of shared clonotypes between healthy human individuals. In the naive CD8 group, cells lacked CD45RO and were positively selected for CCR7, so terminally differentiated effector memory CD45RA+ cells were left out. Generated by immunoSEQ multiplex PCR, the TCRdb table keeps only in-frame clones and is missing some. The sample records around 1,900,000 clones, around 95% being singletons. Sequenced sample: naive CD8+ T cells from PBMCs. The receptors derive from a young man in good health. Some clones in this sample may be carry-over from other donors' samples.

V gene TRBV29-1 combines with J gene TRBJ2-7, with a weak D call TRBD1 (6 bases). The germline V and J ends were trimmed by 6 bases and 6 bases, with 15 bases remaining between them. The CDR3 contains 12 residues. CDR1 and CDR2 (germline): SQVTM, ANQGSEA. As DNA, the CDR3 is TGCAGCGTCGTCATAGGGGGTCGCGAGCAGTACTTC. It encodes CSVVIGGREQYF.

The gene calls are TRBV7-6 and TRBJ2-5; 10 positions match TRBD2. Trimming removed 5 bases from V and 1 base from J; junction bases left unmatched: 7. Germline CDR1 reads SGHVS; CDR2 reads FNYEAQ. The CDR3 runs to 16 residues. CDR3 DNA sequence: TGTGCCAGCAGCCTACTAGCGGGAATCTTCCAAGAGACCCAGTACTTC. Its translation is CASSLLAGIFQETQYF.

The chain joins TRBV28 to TRBJ2-2, with 9 bases identical to TRBD2. CDR3 size: 16 residues. CDR1 MDHEN and CDR2 SYDVKM come from the germline V gene. The V and J ends lost 5 bases and 4 bases, in that order; junction bases with no gene match: 8. CDR3 coding DNA: TGTGCCAGCAGTCCCCTAGCGGGGACCTTCACCGGGGAGCTGTTTTTT. Its protein product is CASSPLAGTFTGELFF.

This chain links TRBV21-1 with TRBJ2-3. TRBV21-1 is assigned pseudogene status. The CDR3 has 17 residues. The chain's CDR3 is CASSNGNRAPLTDTQYF. The DNA for the CDR3 is TGTGCCAGCAGCAACGGAAACCGGGCCCCGCTCACAGATACGCAGTATTTT.

The sample holds one count of this clone. The rearrangement uses TRBV7-9 and TRBJ2-1; D is perhaps TRBD1 (7 bases). Per germline, CDR1 SEHNR and CDR2 FQNEAQ (reference sequence). This CDR3 contains 15 residues. Trimming pared 1 base from V and 4 bases from J, leaving 11 bases between. The CDR3 spells CASSLGAGGYNEQFF. CDR3 coding DNA: TGTGCCAGCAGCTTAGGGGCAGGGGGGTACAATGAGCAGTTCTTC.

The CDR3 nucleotides read TGTGCCAGCAGTTACGCCCGGGACAGAGGCTACACCTTC. This translates into CASSYARDRGYTF. This chain joins TRBV6-5 and TRBJ1-2; 7 bases match TRBD1. Germline V CDR1 and CDR2: MNHEY, SVGAGI. The length of the CDR3 is 13 residues. V lost 2 bases to trimming and J lost 8 bases; unmatched junction nucleotides: 5.

Details on this clone: The same CDR3 is also encoded by other DNA sequences in this sample. The chain carries TRBV7-2 and TRBJ1-1; D is unclear. Germline V gives CDR1 SGHTA, CDR2 FQGNSA. Trimming took off 10 bases at V and 8 bases at J, with 17 bases between the two ends. This CDR3 contains 12 residues. The CDR3 loop is CAIPMGNSEAFF. The CDR3 DNA sequence: TGTGCCATCCCAATGGGTAATTCGGAAGCTTTCTTT.

CDR3 region: CSVVGSGSYEQYF. As DNA, the CDR3 is TGCAGCGTTGTTGGTAGCGGATCTTACGAGCAGTACTTC. This sequence joins TRBV29-1 and TRBJ2-7, with D perhaps TRBD2 (6 bases). Trimming shortened V by 4 bases and J by 4 bases, and 14 bases separated the two germline ends. Germline V gene lookup returns CDR1 SQVTM and CDR2 ANQGSEA. This CDR3 has 13 amino acids.